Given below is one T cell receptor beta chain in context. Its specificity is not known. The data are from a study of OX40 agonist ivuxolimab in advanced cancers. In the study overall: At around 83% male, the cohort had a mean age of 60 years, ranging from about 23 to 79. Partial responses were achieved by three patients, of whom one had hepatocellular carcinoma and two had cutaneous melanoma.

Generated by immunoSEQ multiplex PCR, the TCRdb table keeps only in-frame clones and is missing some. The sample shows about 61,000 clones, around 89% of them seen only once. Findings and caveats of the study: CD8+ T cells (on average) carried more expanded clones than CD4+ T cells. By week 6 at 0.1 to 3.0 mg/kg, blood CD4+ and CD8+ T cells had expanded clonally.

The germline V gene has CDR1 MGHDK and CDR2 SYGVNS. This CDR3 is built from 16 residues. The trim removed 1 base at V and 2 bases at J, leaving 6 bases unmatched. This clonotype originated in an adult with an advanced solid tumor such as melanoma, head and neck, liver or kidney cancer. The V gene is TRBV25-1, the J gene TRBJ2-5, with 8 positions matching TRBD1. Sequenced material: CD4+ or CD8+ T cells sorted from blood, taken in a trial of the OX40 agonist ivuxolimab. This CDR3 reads CASSELGGTGQETQYF. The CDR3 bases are TGTGCCAGCAGTGAATTAGGCGGGACAGGTCAAGAGACCCAGTACTTC.